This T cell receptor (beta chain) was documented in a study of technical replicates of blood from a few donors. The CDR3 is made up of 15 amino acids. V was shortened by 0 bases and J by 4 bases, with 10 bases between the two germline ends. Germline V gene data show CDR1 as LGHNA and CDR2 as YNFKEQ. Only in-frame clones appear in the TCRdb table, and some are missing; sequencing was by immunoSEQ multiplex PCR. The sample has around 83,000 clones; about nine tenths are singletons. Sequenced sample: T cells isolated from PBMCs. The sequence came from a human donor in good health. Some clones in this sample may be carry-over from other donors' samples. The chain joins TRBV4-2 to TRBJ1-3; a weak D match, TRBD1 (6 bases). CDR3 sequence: CASSQDPGAGNTIYF. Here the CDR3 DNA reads TGTGCCAGCAGCCAAGACCCAGGGGCCGGAAACACCATATATTTT.